This T cell receptor beta chain is from a study of blood T cell repertoires in COVID-19 (dated by TCRdb to between 2020 and 2021). The study in broad terms: Collaborator samples came from the United States, Italy and Spain and covered acute and convalescent phases of COVID-19. The prospective study material was composed of cDNA or gDNA derived from T cells, B-cell-depleted T cells, or PBMCs. Deeply sampled blood TCRbeta repertoires from subjects exposed to, actively infected with, or recovered from COVID-19 were included in the dataset. The repertoires were released in a freely available public database intended as a resource for research on the immune response to SARS-CoV-2. Samples came from the ongoing ImmuneRACE study (first 160 participants) plus 1,254 subjects from 6 global collaborators. Sample metadata almost always included a de-identified subject ID, COVID-19 status, age in years and sex. Where available, HLA class I and class II types were taken from metadata supplied by the sample provider and were not determined by assay-based typing. The paper as a whole reports these results and caveats: Clinical and demographic metadata were provided uncurated, with the amount varying by source and participant.

From cysteine to phenylalanine, the CDR3 is 12 amino acids long. Just the 36-base CDR3 DNA is kept, in frame starting at base 1. V is cut by 5 bases and J by 6 bases, and the space between the germline ends is 9 bases. CDR1 and CDR2, per the germline V gene, are SNHLY and FYNNEI. In the prospective study, participants were roughly 18 to 100 years old, resided in approximately 25 geographic areas of the United States, and were enrolled through a virtual design. To assign participants to cohorts, the prospective study relied on clinical history that participants themselves reported in a screening survey and a study questionnaire. Recovered participants in ImmuneRACE Cohort 3 were defined by two consecutive negative NP/OP PCR tests, clearance by a healthcare professional, or resolution of symptoms. Mobile phlebotomists in the prospective study collected whole blood, serum and a nasopharyngeal or oropharyngeal swab from every participant. Over a roughly two-month period, participants in the prospective study had the option of providing additional blood draws and questionnaires. Before DNA extraction, prospective study blood samples were shipped either frozen or at room temperature.

Details on this clone: Its specific antigen is unknown. No base-level quality is on record; no much larger clone is a single base apart.

TCRbeta CDR3 regions were amplified from genomic DNA by means of the immunoSEQ Assay, a bias-controlled multiplex PCR. On the study's bioinformatics: Nucleated cell counts per sample were estimated from amplification of reference gene primers within the assay. To quantify the absolute abundance of each unique TCRbeta CDR3 rearrangement, sequence reads were collapsed and filtered. For each sample, productive Simpson clonality was calculated by taking the square root of Simpson's diversity index across productive rearrangements. Sourced from immuneACCESS, this table was stored by TCRdb with only in-frame sequences that have V and J called. A share of the clones is absent; for the studies checked, an unresolved V gene accounts for under half, and the remainder has no known explanation. The V and J calls and the clone size are those of that table, but D and trimming were determined from the DNA. The sample yields about half a million clones; roughly nine tenths were counted once. The ten largest clonotypes hold around 7.9% of the sample.

This receptor was identified in a woman aged 55-69 years who had recovered from COVID-19. The chain joins TRBV2 to TRBJ2-3, with the D gene call left open. Sequenced sample: PBMCs or T cells enriched from blood (not recorded which). The encoded CDR3 is CASSIYGDTQYF. At the DNA level, the sequence is TGTGCCAGCAGTATATACGGGGATACGCAGTATTTT. Outside the CDR3, residues come from the reference TRBV2 and TRBJ2-3 proteins, so the full variable domain is: EPEVTQTPSHQVTQMGQEVILRCVPISNHLYFYWYRQILGQKVEFLVSFYNNEISEKSEIFDDQFSVERPDGSNFTLKIRSTKLEDSAMYFCASSIYGDTQYFGPGTRLTVL.